These 9 T cell receptor beta chains originate from one sample sequenced in a study of shared clonotypes between healthy human individuals. Profiling relied on immunoSEQ multiplex PCR, and the TCRdb table lists in-frame clones only, not all of them. The sample contains 2 million to 2.5 million clones, 90% to 97% of which appear only once. What was sequenced was naive CD4+ T cells sorted from blood. Described subset: CD45RA+ positively selected. The receptor set was obtained from a young man in good health.

This clone was recorded a few times. The rearrangement joins TRBV5-4 to TRBJ1-3; 8 bases align to TRBD1. The CDR3 is made up of 14 amino acids. Germline V gene lookup returns CDR1 SGHNT and CDR2 YYREEE (reference sequence). V lost 4 bases and J lost 4; bases outside the gene matches: 4. The CDR3 region is CASSGTGDGNTIYF. The CDR3 nucleotides read TGTGCCAGCAGCGGGACAGGAGACGGAAACACCATATATTTT.

The chain is built from TRBV9 and TRBJ2-3; 11 nucleotides agree with TRBD2. Germline values: CDR1 SGDLS, CDR2 YYNGEE. This CDR3 spans 16 amino acids. The trim removed 4 bases at V and 2 bases at J, leaving 6 bases unmatched. In nucleotides, the CDR3 is TGTGCCAGCAGCAGCCCGGGACTAGCGGCCACAGATACGCAGTATTTT. It encodes CASSSPGLAATDTQYF.

Comments on this clone: This sample includes further DNA sequences coding for the same CDR3. V and J are TRBV28 and TRBJ1-6; D perhaps matches TRBD1 (5 bases). The CDR3 contains 16 residues. V dropped 6 bases and J dropped 0 bases, with 12 bases sitting between them. CDR1 is MDHEN and CDR2 is SYDVKM in the germline V gene. The CDR3 loop reads CASRPQGSSYNSPLHF. In DNA form, the CDR3 reads TGTGCCAGCAGACCGCAGGGTAGCTCCTATAATTCACCCCTCCACTTT.

J is TRBJ2-7 and V is TRBV30; maybe TRBD1 (5 bases). From germline, CDR1 is GTSNPN and CDR2 SVGIG (reference sequence). This CDR3 is built from 11 residues. Trimming took 5 bases from V and 3 from J, leaving 8 bases between them. Here the CDR3 reads CAWAGYYEQYF. Here the CDR3 DNA reads TGTGCCTGGGCAGGGTACTACGAGCAGTACTTC.

This clone was detected only a few times. V usage is TRBV2 and J usage is TRBJ1-5; D is ambiguous. V lost 4 bases and J lost 0, with 13 bases in between. Per the germline V gene, CDR1 is SNHLY and CDR2 is FYNNEI. The CDR3 spans 16 residues. The CDR3 sequence is CASSGVGGSSNQPQHF. The CDR3 DNA reads TGTGCCAGCAGTGGGGTTGGAGGGTCTAGCAATCAGCCCCAGCATTTT.

Concerning this clone: The sample has other DNA sequences that encode this CDR3 too. The chain joins TRBV29-1 to TRBJ2-3; unclear D gene. Trimming removed 1 base from V and 2 bases from J, with 7 bases in between. Germline V gene data show CDR1 as SQVTM and CDR2 as ANQGSEA. The CDR3 runs to 13 residues. The CDR3 is CSVEGRYTDTQYF. DNA of the CDR3: TGCAGCGTTGAAGGACGGTACACAGATACGCAGTATTTT.

This clone has just one count. The chain combines TRBV6-4 with TRBJ1-1; D gene uncertain. The V and J ends lost 2 bases and 4 bases respectively, with 8 bases between them. Looked up from germline, CDR1 is MRHNA and CDR2 is SNTAGT. The CDR3 contains 13 residues. CDR3 coding DNA: TGTGCCAGCAGTGACGGGGAGGGCACTGAAGCTTTCTTT. Translated: CASSDGEGTEAFF.

The chain is built from TRBV19 and TRBJ1-5; the D gene is possibly TRBD1 (5 bases). Trimming cost V 10 bases and J 6 bases, with 16 bases left between them. The CDR3 is 13 amino acids. Germline CDR1 reads LNHDA; CDR2 reads SQIVND (reference sequence). The CDR3: CATYQGLGQPQHF. The CDR3 bases are TGTGCCACCTATCAGGGTCTCGGTCAGCCCCAGCATTTT. Together with reference TRBV19 and TRBJ1-5, the CDR3 gives the full variable domain: DGGITQSPKYLFRKEGQNVTLSCEQNLNHDAMYWYRQDPGQGLRLIYYSQIVNDFQKGDIAEGYSVSREKKESFPLTVTSAQKNPTAFYLCATYQGLGQPQHFGDGTRLSIL.

V and J are TRBV5-1 and TRBJ1-1; 7 positions agree with TRBD1. V lost 8 bases and J lost 6; bases outside the gene matches: 10. Germline CDR1 SGHRS, CDR2 YFSETQ. This CDR3 region has 13 residues. CDR3 region: CASQETGYSEAFF. The DNA of the CDR3 is TGCGCCAGTCAAGAGACAGGGTACTCTGAAGCTTTCTTT. Variable domain in full (rest from reference TRBV5-1 and TRBJ1-1): KAGVTQTPRYLIKTRGQQVTLSCSPISGHRSVSWYQQTPGQGLQFLFEYFSETQRNKGNFPGRFSGRQFSNSRSEMNVSTLELGDSALYLCASQETGYSEAFFGQGTRLTVV.